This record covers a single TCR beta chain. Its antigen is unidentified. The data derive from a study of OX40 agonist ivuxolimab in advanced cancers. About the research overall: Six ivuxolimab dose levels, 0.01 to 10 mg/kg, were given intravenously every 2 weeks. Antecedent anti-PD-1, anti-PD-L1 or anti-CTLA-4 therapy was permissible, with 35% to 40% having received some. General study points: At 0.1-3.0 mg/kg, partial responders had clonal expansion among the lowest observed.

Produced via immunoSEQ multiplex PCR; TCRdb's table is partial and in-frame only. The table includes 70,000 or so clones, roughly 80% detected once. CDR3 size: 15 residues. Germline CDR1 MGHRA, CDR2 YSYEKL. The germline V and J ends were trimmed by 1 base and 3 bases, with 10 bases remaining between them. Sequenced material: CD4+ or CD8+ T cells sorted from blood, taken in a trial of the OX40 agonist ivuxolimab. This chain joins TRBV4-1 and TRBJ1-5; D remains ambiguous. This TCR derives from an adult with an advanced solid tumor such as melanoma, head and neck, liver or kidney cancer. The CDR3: CASSQGHITNQPQHF. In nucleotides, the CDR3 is TGCGCCAGCAGCCAAGGCCACATAACCAATCAGCCCCAGCATTTT.